The clone carrying this T cell receptor beta chain came up many times. Its antigen is not identified. CDR1 and CDR2 from the germline V gene are MNHEY and SMNVEV (reference sequence). The CDR3 extends over 16 amino acids. Trimming removed 4 bases from V and 10 bases from J; junction bases left unmatched: 16. These data originate in a study of blood T cells in healthy people across ages. Study-wide points: Compared with aged donors, long-lived donors showed fewer expanded clones, suggesting selection.

A second PCR of roughly 7 to 11 cycles used a sample-barcoded 5' primer and a J-beta primer mix. A 12-random-nucleotide template-switch adaptor tagged each cDNA molecule. Sequencing recovered at least 2.5 million CDR3-containing paired-end reads from each sample. TCRdb ran MiXCR on the 5' RACE reads and lists one entry per CDR3 protein. The sample has 850,000 to 1,300,000 distinct CDR3 sequences; 45% are singletons. V and J are TRBV27 and TRBJ2-4, with 7 nucleotides matching TRBD1. This clonotype was obtained from an older woman in good health. Sample: blood. The CDR3 coding sequence is TGTGCCAGCAGTTCGTTGCCGGGACAGTTTATGGCTATTCAGTACTTC. It translates to CASSSLPGQFMAIQYF.